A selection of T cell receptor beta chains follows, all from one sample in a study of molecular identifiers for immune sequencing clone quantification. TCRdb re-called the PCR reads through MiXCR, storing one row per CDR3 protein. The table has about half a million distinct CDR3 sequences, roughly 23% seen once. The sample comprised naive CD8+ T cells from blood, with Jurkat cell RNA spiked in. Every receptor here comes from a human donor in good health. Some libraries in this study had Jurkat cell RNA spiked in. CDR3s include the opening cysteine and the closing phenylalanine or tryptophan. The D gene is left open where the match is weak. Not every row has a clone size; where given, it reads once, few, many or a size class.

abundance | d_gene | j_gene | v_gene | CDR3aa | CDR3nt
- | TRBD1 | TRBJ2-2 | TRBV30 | CAWKGQEPGELFF | TGTGCCTGGAAGGGACAGGAACCCGGGGAGCTGTTTTTT
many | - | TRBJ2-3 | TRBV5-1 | CASSLGLLGVPTDTQYF | TGCGCCAGCAGCTTGGGACTTTTGGGAGTCCCCACAGATACGCAGTATTTT
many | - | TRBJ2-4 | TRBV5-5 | CASSLEGPLQNIQYF | TGTGCCAGCAGCTTGGAGGGGCCTCTTCAAAACATTCAGTACTTC
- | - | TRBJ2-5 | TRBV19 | CASSIGTGTPIQETQYF | TGTGCCAGTAGTATTGGGACCGGGACACCAATTCAAGAGACCCAGTACTTC
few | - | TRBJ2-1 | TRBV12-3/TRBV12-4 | CASSIDTPYNEQFF | TGTGCCAGCAGTATTGACACCCCCTACAATGAGCAGTTCTTC
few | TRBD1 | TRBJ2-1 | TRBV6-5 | CASSYSTGARYNEQFF | TGTGCCAGCAGTTACTCTACAGGGGCCCGATACAATGAGCAGTTCTTC
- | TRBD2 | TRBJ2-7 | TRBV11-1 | CASSATSGSYEQYF | TGTGCCAGCAGCGCCACTAGCGGGAGTTACGAGCAGTACTTC
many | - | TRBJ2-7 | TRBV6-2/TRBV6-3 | CASSYGLYEQYF | TGTGCCAGCAGTTACGGTTTGTACGAGCAGTACTTC
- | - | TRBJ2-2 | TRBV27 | CASRGDANTGELFF | TGTGCCAGCAGGGGGGACGCGAACACCGGGGAGCTGTTTTTT
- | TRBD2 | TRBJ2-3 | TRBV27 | CASSLLLAGAADTQYF | TGTGCCAGCAGTTTGCTACTAGCGGGAGCCGCAGATACGCAGTATTTT
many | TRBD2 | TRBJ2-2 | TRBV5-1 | CASSSGLAGVGGELFF | TGCGCCAGCAGCTCGGGACTAGCGGGAGTCGGCGGGGAGCTGTTTTTT
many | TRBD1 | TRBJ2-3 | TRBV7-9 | CASSLSFRGPSTDTQYF | TGTGCCAGCAGCTTAAGTTTTAGGGGGCCTAGCACAGATACGCAGTATTTT
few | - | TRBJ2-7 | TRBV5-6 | CASSFQGSTYEQYF | TGTGCCAGCAGCTTCCAGGGGTCGACCTACGAGCAGTACTTC
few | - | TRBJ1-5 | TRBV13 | CASGWGGDQPQHF | TGTGCCAGCGGTTGGGGGGGCGATCAGCCCCAGCATTTT
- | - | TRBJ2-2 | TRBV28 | CASVPGPNTGELFF | TGTGCCAGCGTTCCGGGTCCGAACACCGGGGAGCTGTTTTTT
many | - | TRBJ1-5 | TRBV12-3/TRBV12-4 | CASSLWSLEPQHF | TGTGCCAGCAGTTTATGGAGTTTGGAGCCCCAGCATTTT
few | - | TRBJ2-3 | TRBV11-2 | CASSLSSTAYTDTQYF | TGTGCCAGCAGCTTAAGTAGCACAGCCTACACAGATACGCAGTATTTT
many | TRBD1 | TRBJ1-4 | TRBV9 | CASSPRTGDRTNEKLFF | TGTGCCAGCAGCCCCCGGACAGGGGACAGGACTAATGAAAAACTGTTTTTT
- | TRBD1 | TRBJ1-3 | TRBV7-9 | CASSSSPQGDNTIYF | TGTGCCAGCAGCTCGTCACCCCAGGGGGACAACACCATATATTTT
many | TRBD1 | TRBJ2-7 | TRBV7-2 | CASSLEAEGANHEQYF | TGTGCCAGCAGCTTGGAGGCCGAGGGGGCGAACCACGAGCAGTACTTC
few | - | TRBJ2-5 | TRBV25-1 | CASSEQGWETQYF | TGTGCCAGCAGTGAACAGGGCTGGGAGACCCAGTACTTC
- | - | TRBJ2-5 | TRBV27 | CASSKISRETRYF | TGTGCCAGCAGTAAGATCAGCCGGGAGACCCGGTACTTC
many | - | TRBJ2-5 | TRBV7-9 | CASSRDPQETQYF | TGTGCCAGCAGCAGGGACCCCCAGGAGACCCAGTACTTC
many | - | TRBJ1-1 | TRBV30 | CAWSVLGSGQDEAFF | TGTGCCTGGAGTGTACTTGGTAGTGGGCAGGATGAAGCTTTCTTT
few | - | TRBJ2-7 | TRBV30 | CAWSVGSDEQYF | TGTGCCTGGAGTGTAGGCTCGGACGAGCAGTACTTC
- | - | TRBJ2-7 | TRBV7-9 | CASSSSTGTVNYEQYF | TGTGCCAGCAGCTCATCGACCGGGACCGTAAACTACGAGCAGTACTTC
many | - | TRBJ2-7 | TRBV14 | CASSPTGTTYEQYF | TGTGCCAGCAGCCCGACAGGCACAACCTACGAGCAGTACTTC
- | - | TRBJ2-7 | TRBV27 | CASSLQQGYEQYF | TGTGCCAGCAGTCTGCAACAGGGCTACGAGCAGTACTTC
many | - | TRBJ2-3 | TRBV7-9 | CASSLESTYLTDTQYF | TGTGCCAGCAGCTTGGAGTCTACCTATCTCACAGATACGCAGTATTTT
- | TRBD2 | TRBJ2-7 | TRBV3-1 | CASSPGEGQLIYEQYF | TGTGCCAGCAGCCCGGGGGAGGGCCAGCTGATATACGAGCAGTACTTC
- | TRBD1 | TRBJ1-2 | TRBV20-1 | CSARDRGAGYGYTF | TGCAGTGCTCGGGACAGGGGCGCTGGCTATGGCTACACCTTC
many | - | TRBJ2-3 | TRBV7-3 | CASSLLGDPDTQYF | TGTGCCAGCAGCCTCCTGGGGGATCCAGATACGCAGTATTTT
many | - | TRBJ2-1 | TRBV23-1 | CASSPWHYNEQFF | TGCGCCAGCAGTCCTTGGCACTACAATGAGCAGTTCTTC
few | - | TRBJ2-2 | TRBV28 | CASALALNTGELFF | TGTGCCAGCGCCCTAGCACTGAACACCGGGGAGCTGTTTTTT
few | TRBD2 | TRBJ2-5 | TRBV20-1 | CSARWERGQHGETQYF | TGCAGTGCTAGATGGGAGCGGGGCCAACATGGGGAGACCCAGTACTTC
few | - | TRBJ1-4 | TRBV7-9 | CASSGGVDGEKLFF | TGTGCCAGCAGCGGGGGCGTAGATGGGGAAAAACTGTTTTTT
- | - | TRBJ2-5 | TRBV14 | CASSPRYPGGPQETQYF | TGTGCCAGCAGCCCTCGATATCCGGGGGGCCCTCAAGAGACCCAGTACTTC
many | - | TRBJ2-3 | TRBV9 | CASSPPLIWDTQYF | TGTGCCAGCAGCCCCCCTCTTATATGGGATACGCAGTATTTT
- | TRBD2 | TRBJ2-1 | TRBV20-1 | CSARFTVAGVREQFF | TGCAGTGCTAGATTCACGGTAGCGGGAGTTCGGGAGCAGTTCTTC
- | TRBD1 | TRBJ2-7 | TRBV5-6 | CASSPGQYTYEQYF | TGTGCCAGCAGCCCGGGACAGTACACCTACGAGCAGTACTTC
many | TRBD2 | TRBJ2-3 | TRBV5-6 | CASSLGTSGRTDTQYF | TGTGCCAGCAGCTTGGGGACTAGTGGCCGCACAGATACGCAGTATTTT
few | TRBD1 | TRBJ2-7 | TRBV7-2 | CAATRGTLQYF | TGTGCCGCCACCAGGGGGACGCTCCAGTACTTC
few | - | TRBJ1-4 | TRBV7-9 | CASSSQGNNEKLFF | TGTGCCAGCAGCTCGCAGGGAAATAATGAAAAACTGTTTTTT
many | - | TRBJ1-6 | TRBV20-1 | CSAPVLTNSPLHF | TGCAGTGCCCCTGTACTGACTAATTCACCCCTCCACTTT
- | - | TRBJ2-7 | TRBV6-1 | CASSAYRDYEQYF | TGTGCCAGCAGTGCCTACAGGGACTACGAGCAGTACTTC
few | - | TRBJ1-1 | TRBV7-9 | CASSSGHPRGTEAFF | TGTGCCAGCAGCTCGGGACATCCTAGGGGGACTGAAGCTTTCTTT
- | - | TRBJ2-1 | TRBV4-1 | CASSQGDGVQFF | TGCGCCAGCAGCCAAGGAGACGGGGTACAGTTCTTC
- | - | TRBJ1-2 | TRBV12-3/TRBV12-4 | CASSSGLGYTF | TGTGCCAGCAGTTCGGGCCTGGGCTACACCTTC
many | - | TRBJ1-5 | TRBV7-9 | CASSLGQINQPQHF | TGTGCCAGCAGCTTAGGACAGATCAATCAGCCCCAGCATTTT
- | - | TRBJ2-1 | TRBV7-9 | CASSHPGSSIYNEQFF | TGTGCCAGCAGCCACCCGGGGTCATCCATATACAATGAGCAGTTCTTC
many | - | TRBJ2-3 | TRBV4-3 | CASGFGSTDTQYF | TGCGCCAGCGGTTTCGGGAGCACAGATACGCAGTATTTT
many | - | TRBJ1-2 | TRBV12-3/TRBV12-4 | CASTPGEEGYGYTF | TGTGCCAGCACCCCCGGGGAAGAGGGATATGGCTACACCTTC
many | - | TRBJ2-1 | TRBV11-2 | CASSLALGGLSSYNEQFF | TGTGCCAGCAGCTTAGCTCTCGGAGGCCTCAGTTCCTACAATGAGCAGTTCTTC